This T cell receptor (beta chain) appears in the sequencing data of a study of Ad26.COV2.S vaccination and SARS-CoV-2 variants (dated by TCRdb to 2020 to 2023). In terms of the full investigation: Vaccine-arm donors were drawn from COV1001, a multicentre, randomized, double-blind, placebo-controlled phase I-IIa trial of Ad26.COV2.S in healthy adults. Dosing of Ad26.COV2.S was intramuscular, at either 5x10^10 or 1x10^11 viral particles, delivered as one shot or as two shots spaced 56 days apart. TCRbeta repertoire sequencing served as the tool for gauging how specific and how broad the SARS-CoV-2-reactive T cell receptors were following Ad26.COV2.S vaccination. A total of roughly 32 samples were included in the TCR-sequenced set, comprising approximately 20 Ad26.COV2.S vaccine recipients, 5 placebo recipients and 8 SARS-CoV-2 convalescent individuals. Participants in the trial were split at random into five groups of five each, receiving low-dose or high-dose Ad26.COV2.S once or twice, or else placebo on both occasions. Blinding of investigators to trial group allocation was maintained during experiments and outcome assessment. Broad study findings and their caveats: After vaccination, substantial breadth of spike-specific CD8+ and CD4+ T cell responses was reported. It was noted by the authors that total T cell responses may have been underestimated by the TCR breadth and depth analyses. The study was not powered to compare responses between vaccine doses or regimens. Vaccine and placebo recipients had similar non-spike TCR breadth, a finding consistent with the vaccine containing only spike. Spike-specific TCR breadth was higher in Ad26.COV2.S recipients than in placebo recipients (P = 0.0014).

Turning to this clone: What this receptor recognizes is not known. No much larger clone exists at a distance of one base, and base qualities are not known.

The immunoSEQ Assay was the method used to sequence TCRbeta CDR3 regions. After extraction, genomic DNA underwent amplification by bias-controlled multiplex PCR, followed by high-throughput sequencing. The authors' analysis ran thus. Collapsing and filtering of sequences were performed to quantify the absolute abundance of each unique TCRbeta CDR3 region. T cell fraction was estimated by normalizing TCRbeta template counts to usable DNA, which was measured by amplifying reference genes present in all nucleated cells. Repertoire TCRs were annotated as SARS-CoV-2-specific by exact matching of V gene, CDR3 amino acid sequence and J gene to a known reactive TCR set. MIRA supplied the reference SARS-CoV-2 TCR set, which was filtered for enrichment in COVID-19-positive ImmuneCODE repertoires so that public or cross-reactive TCRs were removed. Drawing on the MIRA antigens, annotated TCRs were analysed further at the level of specific ORF or position within ORF. Depth was the summed frequency of annotated unique rearrangements, while breadth was defined as annotated unique rearrangements over total unique productive rearrangements. Two-sided Wilcoxon rank-sum tests were used to compare TCR breadth between groups. Not all clones reach the TCRdb copy of this immuneACCESS table, which keeps in-frame sequences only. Checked studies attribute under half of the gap to unresolved V genes and leave the rest unexplained. From that table come the V and J calls and clone size; the DNA was used to work out D and trimming. The sample profile shows about 680,000 clones; approximately 88% of them were found once. The ten largest clones capture about 1.5% of the sample.

The treatment or condition label, as the study defines it: some 19 received Ad26.COV2.S at low or high dose, single or two shots; several received placebo; per-sample allocation not given. For vaccine and placebo recipients, the sequenced repertoires came from samples collected on day 63 after the first injection. Cohort 1b enrolled roughly 25 adults aged 18-55 years at a single site in Boston, USA, between 29 July and 7 August 2020. Ad26.COV2.S consisted of a replication-incompetent adenovirus type 26 vector by which a prefusion-stabilized SARS-CoV-2 spike protein from the original Wuhan strain was expressed. Looking up the germline V gene yields CDR1 SGDLS and CDR2 YYNGEE. From cysteine to phenylalanine, the CDR3 is 14 amino acids long. Just the 42-base CDR3 DNA is kept, in frame starting at base 1. V drops 0 bases and J drops 4 bases, leaving 10 bases in between.

This sequence originates from a person between 18 and 60 years old who received the Ad26.COV2.S COVID-19 vaccine or a placebo. The sequencing here drew on peripheral blood, taken in a trial of Ad26.COV2.S vaccine versus placebo. The receptor chain draws on TRBV9 and TRBJ1-1; a tentative D match to TRBD1 spans 5 bases. The CDR3 region has the sequence CASSVGGYGTEAFF. The nucleotide sequence is given as TGTGCCAGCAGCGTAGGGGGGTACGGCACTGAAGCTTTCTTT. Joined to the reference TRBV9 and TRBJ1-1 proteins, this CDR3 gives the full variable domain: DSGVTQTPKHLITATGQRVTLRCSPRSGDLSVYWYQQSLDQGLQFLIQYYNGEERAKGNILERFSAQQFPDLHSELNLSSLELGDSALYFCASSVGGYGTEAFFGQGTRLTVV.